This T cell receptor beta chain was recorded in a study of T cell responses to AZD1222 COVID-19 vaccine. Overall study results and limits: Most donors were white British and more were female, and clonal diversity was possibly underestimated.

TCRdb's table, derived via immunoSEQ multiplex PCR, lists solely in-frame clones and lacks some. Altogether about 140,000 clones are present, around 90% being singletons, with the ten largest covering roughly 5%. The germline V gene encodes CDR1 ENHRY and CDR2 SYGVKD. CDR3 length: 15 residues. The trim removed 4 bases at V and 1 base at J, leaving 6 bases unmatched. A single count supports this clone. Antigen specificity is unknown. The source material was peripheral blood, sampled on day 0 of AZD1222 vaccination. The chain links TRBV10-3 to TRBJ2-5, with 7 bases fitting TRBD2. The source is an adult in good health. CDR3: CAISGSGNLQETQYF. The CDR3 DNA sequence: TGTGCCATCAGTGGAAGCGGGAACCTCCAAGAGACCCAGTACTTC.